The 23 T cell receptor beta chains below were found in one sample sequenced in a study of OX40 agonist ivuxolimab in advanced cancers. TCRdb's copy holds only in-frame clones and misses some; the assay was immunoSEQ multiplex PCR. The repertoire holds fewer than 85,000 clones, with about 92% as singletons. The sample consisted of CD4+ or CD8+ T cells sorted from blood, taken in a trial of the OX40 agonist ivuxolimab. Receptor source: an adult with an advanced solid tumor such as melanoma, head and neck, liver or kidney cancer.

J is TRBJ2-7 and V is TRBV19; 7 bases fit TRBD1. This CDR3 comprises 13 residues. V shed 3 bases and J 4 bases; nucleotides not matched to a gene: 3. Germline values: CDR1 LNHDA, CDR2 SQIVND (reference sequence). CDR3 DNA: TGTGCCAGTAGTATCGAACAGGGGTACGAGCAGTACTTC. Its translation: CASSIEQGYEQYF. The complete variable domain, with remaining parts taken from reference TRBV19 and TRBJ2-7, reads DGGITQSPKYLFRKEGQNVTLSCEQNLNHDAMYWYRQDPGQGLRLIYYSQIVNDFQKGDIAEGYSVSREKKESFPLTVTSAQKNPTAFYLCASSIEQGYEQYFGPGTRLTVT.

V is TRBV5-6 and J is TRBJ2-7; D is unclear. The CDR3 totals 16 residues. The germline V and J ends were trimmed by 0 bases and 5 bases, with 18 bases remaining between them. Germline CDR1 reads SGHDT; CDR2 reads YYEEEE. For the CDR3, the DNA is TGTGCCAGCAGCTTGGCCTCTACAGTTCTTTGGGACGAGCAGTACTTC. Translating it yields CASSLASTVLWDEQYF.

This chain uses TRBV2 with TRBJ1-2; 10 bases fit TRBD1. The V and J ends lost 3 bases and 5 bases, in that order; junction bases with no gene match: 3. Germline CDR1 and CDR2: SNHLY and FYNNEI. The CDR3 covers 14 residues. CDR3 loop: CASSEGQGLYGYTF. In nucleotides, the CDR3 is TGTGCCAGCAGTGAGGGACAGGGGCTTTATGGCTACACCTTC.

The rearrangement uses TRBV9 and TRBJ1-1; D remains unclear. CDR1 is SGDLS and CDR2 is YYNGEE in the germline V gene. The CDR3 is made up of 12 amino acids. V gave up 3 bases and J gave up 11 bases, with 14 bases separating them. CDR3 coding DNA: TGTGCCAGCAGCGCCTCCCCCACATGGGCTTTCTTT. Translated, it gives CASSASPTWAFF.

This chain connects TRBV9 to TRBJ2-3, with 8 bases identical to TRBD2. Trimming took 4 bases from V and 5 from J; bases not matched to a gene: 12. CDR3 size: 16 residues. Germline CDR1 SGDLS, CDR2 YYNGEE. CDR3 loop: CASSPSGGPAGDTQYF. CDR3 DNA: TGTGCCAGCAGCCCCAGCGGGGGCCCAGCCGGAGATACGCAGTATTTT.

The V and J genes are TRBV2 and TRBJ1-2; TRBD1 might be the D (5 bases). Germline values: CDR1 SNHLY, CDR2 FYNNEI. The CDR3 runs to 14 residues. V lost 5 bases and J lost 4, with 14 bases in between. The CDR3 bases are TGTGCCAGCAGTCGTACAGTGGGGGTCTATGGCTACACCTTC. The encoded protein is CASSRTVGVYGYTF. The variable domain in full, with the rest retrieved from reference TRBV2 and TRBJ1-2, is EPEVTQTPSHQVTQMGQEVILRCVPISNHLYFYWYRQILGQKVEFLVSFYNNEISEKSEIFDDQFSVERPDGSNFTLKIRSTKLEDSAMYFCASSRTVGVYGYTFGSGTRLTVV.

The chain is built from TRBV6-1 and TRBJ1-4; weak D call: TRBD1 (5 bases). This CDR3 is built from 17 residues. CDR1 is MNHNS and CDR2 is SASEGT in the germline V gene. The V and J ends lost 3 bases and 0 bases respectively, with 14 bases between them. The CDR3: CASSETYRPSTNEKLFF. The CDR3 DNA sequence: TGTGCCAGCAGTGAGACGTACAGGCCCTCAACTAATGAAAAACTGTTTTTT.

This rearrangement joins TRBV13 to TRBJ2-7; D is uncertain. With 1 base removed from V and 2 bases from J, the gap between germline ends came to 12 bases. The CDR3 extends over 15 amino acids. CDR1 is PRHDT, CDR2 FYEKMQ, per germline (reference sequence). The CDR3 loop reads CASSLESKATYEQYF. The DNA of the CDR3 is TGTGCCAGCAGCTTAGAGAGCAAGGCTACCTACGAGCAGTACTTC.

This sequence joins TRBV10-3 and TRBJ2-5, with TRBD2 matching over 10 bases. CDR3 size: 19 residues. Germline loops: CDR1 ENHRY, CDR2 SYGVKD. The ends lost 0 bases at V and 0 bases at J; junction bases unmatched: 10. This CDR3 is CAISESGTSGLAYQETQYF. The DNA of the CDR3 is TGTGCCATCAGTGAGTCGGGGACCTCGGGACTAGCGTACCAAGAGACCCAGTACTTC.

Only one count was recorded for this clone. This chain joins TRBV7-3 and TRBJ2-1; D might be TRBD1 or TRBD2, each matching 6 bases. V lost 2 bases and J 8 bases, leaving 13 bases between the germline ends. CDR1 and CDR2 from the germline V gene are SGHTA and FQGTGA. The CDR3 runs 14 residues. CDR3 loop: CASSLVGGMDEQFF. The CDR3 coding sequence is TGTGCCAGCAGCTTAGTGGGGGGCATGGATGAGCAGTTCTTC. Full variable domain (outside the CDR3, taken from reference TRBV7-3 and TRBJ2-1): GAGVSQTPSNKVTEKGKYVELRCDPISGHTALYWYRQSLGQGPEFLIYFQGTGAADDSGLPNDRFFAVRPEGSVSTLKIQRTERGDSAVYLCASSLVGGMDEQFFGPGTRLTVL.

Written as DNA, the CDR3 is TGTGCCAGCAGTTACTCAGAAAGGGGTGAAGCTTTCTTT. Translation: CASSYSERGEAFF. This chain uses TRBV6-5 with TRBJ1-1, with a tentative D call TRBD1 (5 bases). Trimming shortened V by 0 bases and J by 7 bases, and 9 bases separated the two germline ends. The germline gives CDR1 MNHEY, CDR2 SVGAGI. The CDR3 consists of 13 residues.

The chain recombines TRBV9 with TRBJ2-1, with 8 bases that match TRBD2. The germline CDR1 and CDR2 sequences are SGDLS and YYNGEE. V lost 0 bases, J lost 1 base, and 0 bases stayed unmatched. The CDR3 contains 15 residues. CDR3 sequence: CASSVGGGSYNEQFF. CDR3 bases: TGTGCCAGCAGCGTAGGCGGGGGGTCCTACAATGAGCAGTTCTTC.

CDR3 bases: TGTGCCAGCAGAAATACCGGGACAGCTAAAAACATTCAGTACTTC. Translation: CASRNTGTAKNIQYF. The chain uses TRBV11-2 and TRBJ2-4, with TRBD1 matching 7 bases. Germline CDR1 is SGHAT and CDR2 is FQNNGV. The CDR3 spans 15 residues. V shed 6 bases, J shed 4 bases, and the junction held 9 bases outside the gene matches.

The chain combines TRBV27 with TRBJ2-7, with D unclear. V lost 5 bases and J lost 4, with 12 bases in between. CDR1 MNHEY and CDR2 SMNVEV come from the germline V gene (reference sequence). This CDR3 region has 13 residues. CDR3 nucleotides: TGTGCCAGCAGTCTGACGGTATTTTACGAGCAGTACTTC. Its translation: CASSLTVFYEQYF.

About this clone itself: Other DNA sequences in this sample translate to the same CDR3. The chain links TRBV4-2 to TRBJ2-5; TRBD2 matches 8 bases. The CDR3 is made up of 15 amino acids. Germline CDR1 reads LGHNA; CDR2 reads YNFKEQ. V was pared by 0 bases and J by 1 base, with 1 base of the junction left unmatched. CDR3 protein: CASSQERGGQETQYF. As DNA, the CDR3 is TGTGCCAGCAGCCAAGAACGGGGGGGCCAAGAGACCCAGTACTTC.

V gene TRBV5-5 combines with J gene TRBJ2-7, with D perhaps matching TRBD2 (6 bases). V shed 0 bases and J shed 4 bases, with 14 bases lying between them. The CDR3 has 15 residues. Germline V gives CDR1 SGHKS, CDR2 YYEKEE (reference sequence). The CDR3 DNA follows: TGTGCCAGCAGCTTGGATGCAGGGAGGTCGTACGAGCAGTACTTC. It codes for CASSLDAGRSYEQYF.

This clone was observed once. The chain has TRBV7-6 and TRBJ1-1; TRBD1 aligns across 9 bases. Germline loops: CDR1 SGHVS, CDR2 FNYEAQ. Trimming at V came to 5 bases and at J to 3 bases, leaving 10 bases not matched to a gene. The CDR3 has 16 residues. The CDR3 region is CASSPGWGQGHTEAFF. CDR3 in DNA: TGTGCCAGCAGCCCAGGCTGGGGACAGGGACACACTGAAGCTTTCTTT.

V gene TRBV7-8 combines with J gene TRBJ2-1, with 10 nucleotides matching TRBD1. The germline gives CDR1 SGHVS, CDR2 FQNEAQ. Germline trimming cut 6 bases from V and 5 bases from J; bases unmatched to any gene: 1. The CDR3 runs 13 residues. As DNA, the CDR3 is TGTGCCAGCAGGGGGACAGGGGACAATGAGCAGTTCTTC. It encodes CASRGTGDNEQFF.

The chain joins TRBV19 to TRBJ2-7; TRBD2 matches at 15 bases. V shed 5 bases and J 4 bases; nucleotides not matched to a gene: 3. CDR1 and CDR2 from the germline V gene are LNHDA and SQIVND (reference sequence). The CDR3 is 15 residues long. CDR3 sequence: CASSPGTSGGYEQYF. In nucleotides, the CDR3 is TGTGCCAGTAGTCCCGGGACTAGCGGGGGGTACGAGCAGTACTTC.

The gene calls are TRBV6-1 and TRBJ1-5; no firm D call. Germline V lookup: CDR1 MNHNS, CDR2 SASEGT. V lost 7 bases, J lost 0 bases, and 7 bases lay in between. This CDR3 contains 13 residues. CDR3 amino acids: CASTDYSNQPQHF. The CDR3 DNA sequence: TGTGCCAGCACCGATTATAGCAATCAGCCCCAGCATTTT.

This clone was observed once. The rearrangement joins TRBV19 to TRBJ2-7; D possibly corresponds to TRBD2 (5 bases). Trimming left V 2 bases short and J 4 bases short, with 21 bases between. Looked up from germline, CDR1 is LNHDA and CDR2 is SQIVND (reference sequence). The length of the CDR3 is 17 residues. The CDR3 DNA reads TGTGCCAGTAGTATAAGGGAGAGGATTCTTAGGGAGTACGAGCAGTACTTC. Translated, it gives CASSIRERILREYEQYF.

The V call is TRBV5-6, the J call TRBJ1-5; D is unresolved. With 4 bases removed from V and 0 bases from J, the gap between germline ends came to 11 bases. CDR1 SGHDT and CDR2 YYEEEE come from the germline V gene. CDR3 length equals 15 residues. This CDR3 reads CASSHQGYSNQPQHF. The CDR3, as DNA: TGTGCCAGCAGCCATCAAGGTTATAGCAATCAGCCCCAGCATTTT.

V and J are TRBV9 and TRBJ2-1; 7 nucleotides agree with TRBD1. Germline V gene sequence: CDR1 SGDLS, CDR2 YYNGEE. The length of the CDR3 is 17 residues. The trim removed 2 bases at V and 9 bases at J, leaving 17 bases unmatched. CDR3 in amino acids: CASSVPEDRTDEGEQFF. In nucleotides, the CDR3 is TGTGCCAGCAGCGTGCCTGAGGACAGGACAGACGAGGGTGAGCAGTTCTTC. Complete variable domain (other parts from reference TRBV9 and TRBJ2-1): DSGVTQTPKHLITATGQRVTLRCSPRSGDLSVYWYQQSLDQGLQFLIQYYNGEERAKGNILERFSAQQFPDLHSELNLSSLELGDSALYFCASSVPEDRTDEGEQFFGPGTRLTVL.